Listed below are T cell receptor beta chains from one sample, sequenced in a study of monozygotic twins with inflammatory bowel disease. TCRdb reworked the 5' RACE reads into one entry per CDR3 protein, no DNA. Its table lists 70,000 to 95,000 distinct CDR3 sequences. Sequencing used blood. The receptor source for this set is a human donor with ulcerative colitis or Crohn's disease, or a healthy co-twin of an affected twin (not recorded which). CDR3s include the opening cysteine and the closing phenylalanine or tryptophan.

V gene,J gene,CDR3 protein
TRBV12-3/TRBV12-4,TRBJ1-2,CASRPDRTYGYTF
TRBV7-3,TRBJ2-3,CASSPRGGEDTQYF
TRBV3-1,TRBJ2-7,CASSHGTGLGEQYF
TRBV7-2,TRBJ1-1,CASSSRQGGSTEAFF
TRBV5-6,TRBJ1-6,CASSQEGFYSPLHF
TRBV20-1,TRBJ2-7,CSARIPTVGFYEQYF
TRBV7-9,TRBJ1-1,CASSPRLQREMNTEAFF
TRBV6-5,TRBJ2-1,CASSSTLGPEGSGFRTYNEQFF
TRBV10-3,TRBJ1-1,CATLTGGNTEAFF
TRBV5-1,TRBJ2-1,CASSLMGGEGSEQFF
TRBV5-4,TRBJ2-1,CASSLVGQGYNEQFF
TRBV7-3,TRBJ1-1,CASSSRGADTEAFF
TRBV29-1,TRBJ1-1,CSVGPAAGTVNTEAFF
TRBV18,TRBJ1-2,CASSPTNNYGYTF
TRBV7-9,TRBJ2-7,CASGGGQIDSSSYEQYF
TRBV25-1,TRBJ2-3,CATRPKLRADTQYF
TRBV5-1,TRBJ1-1,CASSRGTAEAFF
TRBV5-1,TRBJ2-1,CASSAGQLVYNEQFF
TRBV18,TRBJ1-1,CASSPLAGNTEAFF
TRBV11-1,TRBJ2-1,CASSLARGVHAHNEQFF
TRBV6-1,TRBJ1-1,CASSDGWNTEAFF
TRBV10-3,TRBJ2-7,CAIRFKYEQYF
TRBV20-1,TRBJ1-1,CSARDRLNTEAFF
TRBV20-1,TRBJ2-5,CSAIRGPGETQYF